A selection of T cell receptor beta chains follows, all from one sample in a study of T-cell reconstitution after alpha-beta-depleted transplantation in children. TCRdb used MiXCR to reprocess the PCR reads, holding one entry per CDR3 protein. The sample lists 750,000 to 950,000 distinct CDR3 sequences, less than 20% occurring once. The material was PBMCs, mostly from graft donor cells, obtained 360 days after TCRalphabeta/CD19-depleted stem cell transplant. The receptors derive from a male patient aged 10-17 years who had a stem cell transplant for acute lymphoblastic leukemia, so the T cells may come from the graft donor. CDR3s include the opening cysteine and the closing phenylalanine or tryptophan. The D gene is left open where the match is weak. Expanded clones are given a class, and other clones once, few, many or no size at all.

d_gene	v_gene	j_gene	abundance	CDR3aa	CDR3nt
-	TRBV12-3/TRBV12-4	TRBJ1-3	few	CASTLFRNTIYF	TGTGCCAGCACCCTATTCCGAAACACCATATATTTT
TRBD2	TRBV7-2	TRBJ2-2	-	CASSLGPGRKGTGELFF	TGTGCCAGCAGCTTAGGGCCCGGGAGGAAGGGGACCGGGGAGCTGTTTTTT
-	TRBV30	TRBJ2-7	-	CAWATMGNRAHEQYF	TGTGCCTGGGCGACGATGGGGAACAGGGCCCACGAGCAGTACTTC
-	TRBV12-3/TRBV12-4	TRBJ2-7	few	CASSSVLLSAAAREQYF	TGTGCCAGCAGTTCCGTTCTGTTGTCAGCAGCGGCCAGAGAGCAGTACTTC
-	TRBV9	TRBJ2-7	few	CASSGGPRLGVTRYEQYF	TGTGCCAGCAGCGGAGGTCCCCGACTTGGAGTCACCCGCTACGAGCAGTACTTC
TRBD2	TRBV5-1	TRBJ2-1	few	CASSFPGSSGTYNEQFF	TGCGCCAGCAGCTTTCCGGGTTCTAGCGGGACCTACAATGAGCAGTTCTTC
-	TRBV18	TRBJ1-5	many	CASSPPGQFNQPQHF	TGTGCCAGCTCACCACCTGGCCAGTTTAATCAGCCCCAGCATTTT
-	TRBV6-5	TRBJ2-2	-	CASSYVVSTGELFF	TGTGCCAGCAGTTACGTAGTGAGCACCGGGGAGCTGTTTTTT
-	TRBV3-1	TRBJ1-1	few	CASSQARNTEAFF	TGTGCCAGCAGCCAAGCCAGGAACACTGAAGCTTTCTTT
TRBD2	TRBV29-1	TRBJ2-7	few	CSVLSGGSYEQYF	TGCAGCGTCCTTAGCGGGGGCTCCTACGAGCAGTACTTC
TRBD2	TRBV5-6	TRBJ2-1	-	CASSSPGLARFSSYNEQFF	TGTGCCAGCAGCTCCCCGGGACTAGCGCGTTTTAGCTCCTACAATGAGCAGTTCTTC
-	TRBV9	TRBJ2-7	-	CASSVEGSISYEQYF	TGTGCCAGCAGCGTAGAAGGTTCAATCTCCTACGAGCAGTACTTC
TRBD1	TRBV9	TRBJ2-1	few	CASSPGTDFYNEQFF	TGTGCCAGCAGTCCCGGGACAGACTTTTACAATGAGCAGTTCTTC
-	TRBV20-1	TRBJ2-7	-	CSASKTPTYEQYF	TGCAGTGCTAGCAAGACACCCACCTACGAGCAGTACTTC